What follows is one T cell receptor (beta chain) and its context. Its antigen is currently unknown. Vbeta (60) and Jbeta (13) primers were used in the PCR. Assay: immunoSEQ multiplex PCR; the TCRdb copy retains only in-frame clones and omits some. The table has approximately 250,000 clones, about 85% seen once. The data originate from a study of cytomegalovirus exposure and HLA in healthy donors. The study's findings and limits: In a later analysis, at a false discovery rate of 0.05, 16,951 TCR beta sequences were associated with HLA alleles. In a later analysis, TCR beta V- and J-gene trimming was associated with a missense DCLRE1C variant.

The ends were cut back, 5 bases at V and 1 base at J, with 12 bases in the middle. The germline gives CDR1 SGHAT, CDR2 FQNNGV. This CDR3 is 15 amino acids long. V gene TRBV11-2 combines with J gene TRBJ2-4; D gene uncertain. This TCR was sampled from a girl aged 2 to 9 in good health and CMV-seronegative. The specimen was PBMCs. The CDR3 DNA sequence: TGTGCCAGCAGCCGTGGCACCGATGCCAAAAACATTCAGTACTTC. This gives the protein CASSRGTDAKNIQYF.